This TCR beta chain is drawn from a study of blood T cell repertoires in COVID-19. V was clipped by 7 bases and J by 7 bases, with 13 bases between them. This CDR3 region has 12 residues. Libraries were prepared by immunoSEQ multiplex PCR; TCRdb keeps only in-frame clonotypes and omits some of them. This sample has 250,000 or so clones, with about 85% found just once. This sequence was found in a woman aged 45 to 65 who had been exposed to COVID-19. The sample was PBMCs or T cells enriched from blood (not recorded which). The V and J genes are TRBV12-3 or TRBV12-4 and TRBJ1-2; D gene ambiguous. The CDR3 coding sequence is TGTGCCAGCACCTTCCGACTGGGTGGCTACACCTTC. Amino acid sequence: CASTFRLGGYTF.